Below are 17 T cell receptor beta chains sequenced from a single sample in a study of molecular identifiers for immune sequencing clone quantification. One entry per CDR3 protein results from TCRdb running MiXCR on the PCR reads. This table holds hundreds of thousands of distinct CDR3 sequences, 15% to 20% found once. The sample taken for sequencing was naive CD8+ T cells from blood, with Jurkat cell RNA spiked in. Subset indicated: FACS-sorted CD8+CD4-CCR7+CD45RA+ naive T cells. The receptors stem from a human donor in good health. Some libraries in this study had Jurkat cell RNA spiked in.

The sample holds many counts of this clonotype. This chain connects TRBV7-6 to TRBJ2-5; a weak D match, TRBD2 (6 bases). Germline values: CDR1 SGHVS, CDR2 FNYEAQ. V shed 2 bases and J shed 7 bases, with 17 bases lying between them. The CDR3 extends over 15 amino acids. The CDR3 loop is CASSLYPPRAGTQYF. CDR3 in DNA: TGTGCCAGCAGCTTATATCCTCCTAGAGCGGGGACCCAGTACTTC.

This clonotype was recorded many times. The rearrangement joins TRBV3-1 to TRBJ1-4; D not certain. This CDR3 region has 14 residues. The germline V and J ends were trimmed by 4 bases and 0 bases, with 6 bases remaining between them. Germline loops: CDR1 LGHDT, CDR2 YNNKEL (reference sequence). The CDR3 DNA sequence: TGTGCCAGCAGCCCAAGTACAACTAATGAAAAACTGTTTTTT. Translation: CASSPSTTNEKLFF.

Worth noting for this clonotype: This may be a read error, as it is one base from a much larger clone. The missing conserved phenylalanine or tryptophan at the end of this CDR3 makes a read error likely. V usage is TRBV15 and J usage is TRBJ2-5; D is perhaps TRBD1 (5 bases). Germline CDR1 and CDR2: LNHNV and YYDKDF (reference sequence). The CDR3 covers 15 residues. The V end was cut by 1 base, the J end by 3 bases, with 12 bases between. The CDR3 DNA reads as TGTGCCACCAGCAGAGTCCCCGACAGAAAAGAGACCCAGTACCTC. Translation: CATSRVPDRKETQYL.

This clonotype was seen repeatedly, ten times or more. The V gene is TRBV14, the J gene TRBJ2-7; D call uncertain. The CDR3 sequence is 12 residues long. Germline CDR1 and CDR2: SGHDN and FVKESK. The V end was cut by 1 base, the J end by 3 bases, with 4 bases between. Written as DNA, the CDR3 is TGTGCCAGCAGCCAAGTGGACTACGAGCAGTACTTC. It is translated as CASSQVDYEQYF.

For this clonotype: A much larger clone sits a single nucleotide away, making a read error possible. The chain has TRBV11-2 and TRBJ1-1; D is perhaps TRBD1 (5 bases). This CDR3 region has 14 residues. Germline lookup yields CDR1 SGHAT and CDR2 FQNNGV. DNA of the CDR3: TGTGCCAGCAGCTTATTTACAGGCGGAACTGGAGCTTTCTTT. It yields the protein CASSLFTGGTGAFF.

This clonotype appeared many times. This chain joins TRBV12-3 or TRBV12-4 and TRBJ2-5; D gene unclear. The CDR3 has 12 amino acids. The V end was cut by 2 bases, the J end by 5 bases, with 6 bases between. The CDR3 reads CASSLTVETQYF. The CDR3 DNA reads as TGTGCCAGCAGTTTAACCGTCGAGACCCAGTACTTC.

This clonotype has just a few counts. The chain combines TRBV12-3 or TRBV12-4 with TRBJ2-2; tentative D call: TRBD1 (6 bases). Trimming took 2 bases from V and 4 from J, leaving 11 bases between them. This CDR3 is built from 15 residues. CDR3 amino acids: CASSLMGAGTGELFF. DNA of the CDR3: TGTGCCAGCAGTTTAATGGGGGCCGGCACCGGGGAGCTGTTTTTT.

On this clonotype itself: Being one base from a much bigger clone, this may be a read error. J is TRBJ2-2 and V is TRBV24-1; the match to TRBD2 covers 7 bases. CDR1 is KGHDR and CDR2 is SFDVKD in the germline V gene. CDR3 length: 16 residues. CDR3: CATSDLAGSNTGELVF. The DNA of the CDR3 is TGTGCCACCAGTGACTTAGCGGGTTCGAACACCGGGGAGCTGGTTTTT.

This clonotype was recorded only once. The CDR3 here is CAGNPGDSNQPQHF. Here the CDR3 DNA reads TGTGCCGGCAACCCCGGGGATAGCAATCAGCCCCAGCATTTT. This rearrangement joins TRBV2 to TRBJ1-5, with unresolved D. With 11 bases removed from V and 0 bases from J, the gap between germline ends came to 14 bases. The CDR3 covers 14 residues. Looked up from germline, CDR1 is SNHLY and CDR2 is FYNNEI.

This chain uses TRBV20-1 with TRBJ2-7; possibly TRBD2 for D (5 bases). V was shortened by 4 bases and J by 2 bases, with 15 bases between the two germline ends. Germline CDR1 and CDR2: DFQATT and SNEGSKA (reference sequence). The CDR3 runs 14 residues. The CDR3 DNA is TGCAGTGCTACCTCGGACTTACAAGCCTACGAGCAGTACTTC. Protein: CSATSDLQAYEQYF.

This clonotype was counted at least ten times. This rearrangement joins TRBV6-5 to TRBJ2-2; D not resolved. The ends were cut back, 0 bases at V and 6 bases at J, with 8 bases in the middle. This CDR3 contains 14 residues. CDR1 MNHEY and CDR2 SVGAGI come from the germline V gene. The chain's CDR3 is CASSYSTAAGELFF. As DNA, the CDR3 is TGTGCCAGCAGTTACTCGACGGCTGCCGGGGAGCTGTTTTTT.

This clonotype was seen many times. V usage is TRBV6-5 and J usage is TRBJ1-1, with D unclear. CDR3 length equals 14 residues. Germline CDR1 and CDR2: MNHEY and SVGAGI. Trimming took 0 bases from V and 2 from J, leaving 7 bases between them. This CDR3 reads CASSYSAANTEAFF. The CDR3 bases are TGTGCCAGCAGTTACTCGGCAGCTAACACTGAAGCTTTCTTT.

Ten or more counts support this clonotype. This chain uses TRBV10-3 with TRBJ2-3, with 7 bases fitting TRBD1. The ends lost 3 bases at V and 4 bases at J; junction bases unmatched: 7. The CDR3 spans 15 residues. The germline CDR1 and CDR2 sequences are ENHRY and SYGVKD. The CDR3 here is CAISERTGVPDTQYF. The DNA of the CDR3 is TGTGCCATCAGTGAACGGACAGGTGTGCCAGATACGCAGTATTTT.

This clonotype was seen just once. Because the CDR3 is missing its conserved closing phenylalanine or tryptophan, this is likely a read error. The V and J genes are TRBV27 and TRBJ2-7; D remains ambiguous. Trimming stripped 1 base from V and 3 bases from J, with 13 bases between. CDR1 is MNHEY and CDR2 is SMNVEV in the germline V gene (reference sequence). This CDR3 spans 15 amino acids. DNA of the CDR3: TGTGCCAGCAGTTTATTGGGCTCCCGAGACTACGAGCAGTACCTC. Translation gives CASSLLGSRDYEQYL.

This clonotype occurred a few times. A much larger clone lies one base from this, so it may be a read error. The CDR3 carries no conserved terminal phenylalanine or tryptophan, so it likely arises from a read error. V gene TRBV28 combines with J gene TRBJ2-3; 10 bases agree with TRBD2. V shed 5 bases and J 4 bases; nucleotides not matched to a gene: 9. Germline loops: CDR1 MDHEN, CDR2 SYDVKM. The CDR3 loop spans 16 amino acids. This CDR3 reads CASSHPTSGIADTQYL. The CDR3 nucleotides read TGTGCCAGCAGTCATCCTACTAGCGGGATAGCAGATACGCAGTATCTT.

The sample holds many counts of this clonotype. The chain links TRBV5-6 to TRBJ2-2; perhaps TRBD2 as D (7 bases). The CDR3 spans 15 residues. V lost 4 bases, J lost 3 bases, and 13 bases lay in between. CDR1 and CDR2 (germline): SGHDT, YYEEEE. CDR3 in amino acids: CASSGGAGDTGELFF. CDR3 DNA: TGTGCCAGCAGCGGGGGGGCAGGAGACACCGGGGAGCTGTTTTTT.

About this clonotype: A read error is possible here, since a much larger clone lies one base away. The V call is TRBV5-1, the J call TRBJ2-1, with TRBD2 matching over 10 bases. Germline CDR1 and CDR2: SGHRS and YFSETQ. CDR3 length: 15 residues. The trim removed 7 bases at V and 9 bases at J, leaving 13 bases unmatched. The CDR3 spells CASFLGASGSSEQFF. The CDR3 DNA reads TGCGCCAGCTTCCTGGGGGCTAGCGGGAGTAGTGAGCAGTTCTTC.